This T cell receptor (beta chain) appears in the sequencing data of a study of beta chain features in type 1 diabetes. Study-wide points: TCRB repertoires of naive, central memory and Treg cells appeared more similar among patients than among healthy donors. Type 1 diabetes patients had moderately but significantly shorter TCRB CDR3s in all four CD4+ subsets.

Every bit of the isolated RNA underwent reverse transcription, so sequencing read expressed TCRB transcripts. Using immunoSEQ multiplex PCR, the repertoire was profiled, and TCRdb retains in-frame clones only, with some absent. The sample lists 150,000 or so clones, roughly a tenth seen once, with 0.6% to 0.8% in the top ten. A remark on this clone: The antigen is undetermined.

A CD45RO/CCR7/CD25/CD127/CD95/CD27 panel sorted naive, central memory, regulatory and stem cell-like memory CD4+ cells. Sequencing was carried out using central memory CD4+ T cells from blood. The clonotype originates from a young man in good health.

The CDR3 protein is CASSLSNAGELFF. For the CDR3, the DNA is TGCGCCAGCAGCCTTTCTAATGCCGGGGAGCTGTTTTTT. This chain joins TRBV4-3 and TRBJ2-2; D is unresolved. The CDR3 covers 13 residues. CDR1 LGHNA and CDR2 YSLEER come from the germline V gene. V lost 4 bases to trimming and J lost 6 bases, with 9 bases between them.